This T cell receptor beta chain was recorded in a study of cytomegalovirus exposure and HLA in healthy donors. Study conclusions and caveats: Most TCR sequences were rare, but some public TCRs occurred in many donors.

The V segment lost 3 bases and the J segment 0 bases; nucleotides outside the gene matches: 8. Germline V gene data show CDR1 as SGHKS and CDR2 as YYEKEE (reference sequence). There are 17 residues in the CDR3. With respect to this clone: Its target is not known.

Clones were sequenced by immunoSEQ multiplex PCR, and TCRdb holds only the in-frame ones, with some missing. The sample gives nearly 200,000 clones, approximately 80% of which show up once; 13% is in the top ten. The sequence was obtained from a woman aged 30 to 39 in good health and CMV-seropositive. The sequencing sample was made of PBMCs. The rearrangement joins TRBV5-5 to TRBJ2-1; TRBD2 aligns across 8 bases. In DNA, the CDR3 is TGTGCCAGCAGCTGGCGACTAGCGAGTGACTCCTACAATGAGCAGTTCTTC. Residues: CASSWRLASDSYNEQFF.